This T cell receptor beta chain originates from a study of identifying expanded T cells in peripheral blood. Using immunoSEQ multiplex PCR, the repertoire was profiled, and TCRdb retains in-frame clones only, with some absent. This table has more than 80,000 clones, approximately 88% appearing once. CDR1 and CDR2 (germline): LNHNV, YYDKDF (reference sequence). V was pared by 1 base and J by 7 bases, with 5 bases of the junction left unmatched. CDR3 length equals 15 residues. The sample was blood. This TCR came from a person aged 18-70 years in good health. The J gene is TRBJ1-5, the V gene TRBV15, with 9 bases matching TRBD1. The CDR3 DNA reads as TGTGCCACCAGCAGAGGGGACAGGGTACGGCAGCCCCAGCATTTT. Encoded protein: CATSRGDRVRQPQHF.